This T cell receptor beta chain was retrieved from a study of long-term antiretroviral therapy in people with HIV. The study's findings and limits: Relative to transplant donor controls, diversity remained lower despite increasing after ART.

Only a few counts were recorded for this clone. Its specificity is not known. Survey level was the resolution at which the v3.0 immunoSEQ assay ran. This table comes from immunoSEQ multiplex PCR, and its TCRdb copy is limited to in-frame clones, with some not included. In the table there are roughly 20,000 clones, under 90% of which are singletons. CDR3 length: 15 amino acids. V was clipped by 0 bases and J by 6 bases, with 12 bases between them. Germline CDR1 LNHNV, CDR2 YYDKDF (reference sequence). The chain combines TRBV15 with TRBJ1-5; TRBD1 might be the D (6 bases). Here the sequenced sample was unsorted PBMCs, taken 1.8 years before starting antiretroviral therapy. The clonotype comes from a woman under 40 with HIV. CDR3 protein: CATSRDAGDGQPQHF. In nucleotides, the CDR3 is TGTGCCACCAGCAGAGATGCAGGGGACGGTCAGCCCCAGCATTTT.